This TCR beta chain derives from a study of cytomegalovirus exposure and HLA in healthy donors. Study overall: Earlier findings included 100 million to 130 million unique TCR beta sequences obtained from 150 million to 200 million T cells.

It was with 60 Vbeta and 13 Jbeta primers that the PCR ran. Data came from immunoSEQ multiplex PCR; TCRdb stores just in-frame clones and leaves some out. The table has about 160,000 clones, over 80% seen once. Study outcomes and limitations: The classifier was said to identify cytomegalovirus status with high specificity and sensitivity. Segments of the TCR beta V type were, in most cases, productive about 87% or about 30% of the time in an earlier analysis. Association of 16,951 TCR beta sequences with HLA alleles was found at 0.05 false discovery rate in a later analysis.

CDR3 length: 15 amino acids. From germline, CDR1 is MDHEN and CDR2 SYDVKM. V dropped 5 bases and J dropped 0 bases, with 11 bases sitting between them. About this clone itself: The antigen is not known.

Sequenced input: PBMCs. The genes are TRBV28 and TRBJ1-5, with a tentative D call TRBD1 (5 bases). This receptor was identified in a girl aged 10 to 17 in good health and CMV-seropositive. The CDR3 sequence is CASSPTDYSNQPQHF. The DNA of the CDR3 is TGTGCCAGCAGTCCGACAGATTATAGCAATCAGCCCCAGCATTTT. The full variable domain, in which reference TRBV28 and TRBJ1-5 provide the parts outside the CDR3, is DVKVTQSSRYLVKRTGEKVFLECVQDMDHENMFWYRQDPGLGLRLIYFSYDVKMKEKGDIPEGYSVSREKKERFSLILESASTNQTSMYLCASSPTDYSNQPQHFGDGTRLSIL.